Here is one TCR beta chain with its context. Its antigen is not known. The junction differs from germline at one of its ends, possibly a read error. This record comes from a study of cytomegalovirus exposure and HLA in healthy donors. Study-wide findings and caveats: High sensitivity and specificity were reportedly achieved when the classifier diagnosed cytomegalovirus status. Segments of the TCR beta V type were, in most cases, productive about 87% or about 30% of the time in an earlier analysis.

Germline-derived CDR1 and CDR2 are MNHNS and SASEGT. CDR3 length: 16 amino acids. Vbeta (60) and Jbeta (13) primers were used in the PCR. How the authors handled the data: The count from a later analysis was roughly 80 million unique TCR beta chains, 9.5 million to 11 million of them shared. Sequencing was performed with immunoSEQ multiplex PCR; in TCRdb, only in-frame clones are kept and a portion is missing. The D gene and trimming were derived from the DNA, and the V and J assignments and clone size from that table. The sample yields about 160,000 clones, 87% seen once. The origin of this receptor is a woman aged 25 to 39 in good health and CMV-seronegative. This chain links TRBV6-1 with TRBJ2-7, with D perhaps matching TRBD2 (6 bases). The source material was PBMCs. Here the CDR3 reads CASSQAGTGGPYGQYF. CDR3 coding DNA: TGTGCCAGCAGTCAAGCCGGGACCGGGGGACCCTACGGGCAGTACTTC.